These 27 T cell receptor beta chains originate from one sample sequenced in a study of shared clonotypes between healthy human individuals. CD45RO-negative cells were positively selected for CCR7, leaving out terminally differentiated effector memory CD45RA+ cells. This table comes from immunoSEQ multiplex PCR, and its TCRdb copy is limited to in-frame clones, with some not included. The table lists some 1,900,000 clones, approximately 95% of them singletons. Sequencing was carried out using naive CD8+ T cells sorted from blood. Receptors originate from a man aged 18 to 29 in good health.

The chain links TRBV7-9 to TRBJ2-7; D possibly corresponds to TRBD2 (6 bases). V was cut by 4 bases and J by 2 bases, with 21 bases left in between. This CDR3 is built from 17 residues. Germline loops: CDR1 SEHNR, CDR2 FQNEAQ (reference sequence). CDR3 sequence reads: CASSSETQVSGAYEQYF. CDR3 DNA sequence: TGTGCCAGCAGCTCAGAGACACAGGTTTCGGGGGCCTACGAGCAGTACTTC.

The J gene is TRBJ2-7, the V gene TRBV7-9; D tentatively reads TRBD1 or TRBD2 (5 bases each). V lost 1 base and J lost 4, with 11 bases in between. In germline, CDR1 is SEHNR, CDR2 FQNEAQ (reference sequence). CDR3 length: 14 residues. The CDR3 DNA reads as TGTGCCAGCAGCTTAGTAACCAGGGAGTACGAGCAGTACTTC. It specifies CASSLVTREYEQYF.

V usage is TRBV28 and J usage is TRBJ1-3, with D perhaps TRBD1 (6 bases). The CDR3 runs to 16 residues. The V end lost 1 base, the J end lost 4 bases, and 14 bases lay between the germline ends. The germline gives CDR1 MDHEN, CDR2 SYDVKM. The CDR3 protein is CASSLYWSDRGNTIYF. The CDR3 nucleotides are TGTGCCAGCAGTTTATATTGGTCGGACAGAGGAAACACCATATATTTT.

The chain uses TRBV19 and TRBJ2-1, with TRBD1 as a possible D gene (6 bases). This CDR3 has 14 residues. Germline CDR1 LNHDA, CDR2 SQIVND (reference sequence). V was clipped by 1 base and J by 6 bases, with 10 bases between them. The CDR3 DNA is TGTGCCAGTAGTATAGGAGGGGACATCAATGAGCAGTTCTTC. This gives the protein CASSIGGDINEQFF.

The CDR3 reads CASSITGGGSPLHF. The CDR3, as DNA: TGTGCCAGTAGTATCACCGGGGGCGGTTCACCCCTCCACTTT. The chain has TRBV19 and TRBJ1-6; possibly TRBD1 for D (6 bases). This CDR3 is built from 14 residues. Trimming shortened V by 3 bases and J by 9 bases, and 12 bases separated the two germline ends. CDR1 LNHDA and CDR2 SQIVND come from the germline V gene (reference sequence).

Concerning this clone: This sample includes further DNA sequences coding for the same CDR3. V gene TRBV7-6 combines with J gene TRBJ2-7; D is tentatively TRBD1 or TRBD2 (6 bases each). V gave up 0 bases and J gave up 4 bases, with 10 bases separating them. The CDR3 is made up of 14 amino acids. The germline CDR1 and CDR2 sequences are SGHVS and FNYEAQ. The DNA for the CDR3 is TGTGCCAGCAGCTTAGCGCCGGGGGCATACGAGCAGTACTTC. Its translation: CASSLAPGAYEQYF.

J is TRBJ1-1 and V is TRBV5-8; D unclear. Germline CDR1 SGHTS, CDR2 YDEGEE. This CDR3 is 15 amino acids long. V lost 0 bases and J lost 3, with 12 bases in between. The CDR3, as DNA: TGTGCCAGCAGCTTGGACGGGATATTCGACACTGAAGCTTTCTTT. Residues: CASSLDGIFDTEAFF. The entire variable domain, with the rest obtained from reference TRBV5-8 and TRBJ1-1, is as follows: EAGVTQSPTHLIKTRGQQATLRCSPISGHTSVYWYQQALGLGLQFLLWYDEGEERNRGNFPPRFSGRQFPNYSSELNVNALELEDSALYLCASSLDGIFDTEAFFGQGTRLTVV.

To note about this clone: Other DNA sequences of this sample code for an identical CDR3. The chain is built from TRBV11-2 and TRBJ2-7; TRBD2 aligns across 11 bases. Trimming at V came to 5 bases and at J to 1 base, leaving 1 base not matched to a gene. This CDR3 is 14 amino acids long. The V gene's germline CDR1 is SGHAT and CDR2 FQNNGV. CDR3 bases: TGTGCCAGCAGCGGGACTAGCGGTTCCTACGAGCAGTACTTC. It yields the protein CASSGTSGSYEQYF.

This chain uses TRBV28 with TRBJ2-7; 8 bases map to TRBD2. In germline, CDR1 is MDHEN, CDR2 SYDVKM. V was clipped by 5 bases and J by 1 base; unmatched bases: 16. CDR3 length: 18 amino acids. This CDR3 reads CASSPRGGLGSGSYEQYF. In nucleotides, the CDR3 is TGTGCCAGCAGTCCCCGGGGGGGTTTGGGTTCCGGATCCTACGAGCAGTACTTC.

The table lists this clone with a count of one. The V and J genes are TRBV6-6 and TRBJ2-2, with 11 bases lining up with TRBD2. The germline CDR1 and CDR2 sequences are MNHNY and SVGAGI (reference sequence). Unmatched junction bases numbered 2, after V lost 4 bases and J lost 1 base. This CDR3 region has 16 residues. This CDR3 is CASSFLAGGNTGELFF. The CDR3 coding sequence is TGTGCCAGCAGTTTCCTAGCGGGGGGGAACACCGGGGAGCTGTTTTTT.

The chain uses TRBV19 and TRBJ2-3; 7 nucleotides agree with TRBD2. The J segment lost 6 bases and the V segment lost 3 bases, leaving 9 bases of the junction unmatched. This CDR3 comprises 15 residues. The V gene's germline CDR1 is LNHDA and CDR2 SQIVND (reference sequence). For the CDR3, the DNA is TGTGCCAGTAGTATCCTGGGCGGGAGTATGGATACGCAGTATTTT. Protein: CASSILGGSMDTQYF.

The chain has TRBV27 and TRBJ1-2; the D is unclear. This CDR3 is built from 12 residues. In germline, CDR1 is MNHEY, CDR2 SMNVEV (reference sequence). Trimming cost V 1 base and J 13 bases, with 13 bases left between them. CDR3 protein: CASSLLLSELTF. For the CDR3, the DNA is TGTGCCAGCAGTTTATTACTCTCCGAGCTCACCTTC.

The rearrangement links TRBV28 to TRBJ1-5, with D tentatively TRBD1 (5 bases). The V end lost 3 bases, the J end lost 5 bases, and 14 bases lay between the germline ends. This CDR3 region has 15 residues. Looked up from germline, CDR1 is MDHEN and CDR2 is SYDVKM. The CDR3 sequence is CASSFDLQGYQPQHF. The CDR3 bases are TGTGCCAGCAGTTTTGATCTGCAGGGATATCAGCCCCAGCATTTT.

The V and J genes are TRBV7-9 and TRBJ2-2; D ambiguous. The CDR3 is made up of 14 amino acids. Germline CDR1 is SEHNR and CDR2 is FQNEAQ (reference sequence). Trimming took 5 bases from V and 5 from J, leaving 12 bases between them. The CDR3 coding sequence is TGTGCCAGCAGCGGTCGGACCACAACCGGGGAGCTGTTTTTT. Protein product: CASSGRTTTGELFF.

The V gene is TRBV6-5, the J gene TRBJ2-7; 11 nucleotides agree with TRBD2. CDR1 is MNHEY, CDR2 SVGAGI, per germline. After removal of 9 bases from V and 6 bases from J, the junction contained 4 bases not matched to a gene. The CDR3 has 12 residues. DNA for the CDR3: TGTGCCAGTCTAGCGGGGGGTCTCGAGCAGTACTTC. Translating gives CASLAGGLEQYF.

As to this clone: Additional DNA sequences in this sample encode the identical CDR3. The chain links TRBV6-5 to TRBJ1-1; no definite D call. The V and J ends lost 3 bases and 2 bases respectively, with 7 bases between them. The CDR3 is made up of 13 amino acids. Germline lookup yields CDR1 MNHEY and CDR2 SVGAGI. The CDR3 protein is CASSYEGNTEAFF. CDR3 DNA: TGTGCCAGCAGTTATGAGGGAAACACTGAAGCTTTCTTT.

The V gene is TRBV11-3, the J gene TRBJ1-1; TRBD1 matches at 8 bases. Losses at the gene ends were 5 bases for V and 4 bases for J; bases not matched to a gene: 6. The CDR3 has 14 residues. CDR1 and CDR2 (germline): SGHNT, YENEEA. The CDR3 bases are TGTGCCAGCAGCACCAGGACAGGGAGCACTGAAGCTTTCTTT. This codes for CASSTRTGSTEAFF. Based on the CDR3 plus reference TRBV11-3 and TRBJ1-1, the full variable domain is EAGVVQSPRYKIIEKKQPVAFWCNPISGHNTLYWYLQNLGQGPELLIRYENEEAVDDSQLPKDRFSAERLKGVDSTLKIQPAELGDSAVYLCASSTRTGSTEAFFGQGTRLTVV.

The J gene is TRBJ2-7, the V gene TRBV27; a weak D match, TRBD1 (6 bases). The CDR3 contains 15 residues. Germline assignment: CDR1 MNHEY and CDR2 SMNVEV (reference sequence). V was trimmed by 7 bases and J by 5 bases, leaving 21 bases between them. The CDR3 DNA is TGTGCCAGCACCCCCCTCCCGGCAGGGGCCCACGAGCAGTACTTC. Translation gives CASTPLPAGAHEQYF.

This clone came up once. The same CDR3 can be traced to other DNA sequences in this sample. CDR3 sequence: CASSLEAGSSYEQYF. In DNA, the CDR3 is TGCGCCAGCAGCTTGGAGGCGGGGTCGTCCTACGAGCAGTACTTC. The genes are TRBV5-1 and TRBJ2-7; tentatively, D is TRBD2 (6 bases). The CDR3 consists of 15 residues. The germline V gene has CDR1 SGHRS and CDR2 YFSETQ. Trimming took 0 bases from V and 1 from J, leaving 11 bases between them. The full variable domain, completed using reference TRBV5-1 and TRBJ2-7, is KAGVTQTPRYLIKTRGQQVTLSCSPISGHRSVSWYQQTPGQGLQFLFEYFSETQRNKGNFPGRFSGRQFSNSRSEMNVSTLELGDSALYLCASSLEAGSSYEQYFGPGTRLTVT.

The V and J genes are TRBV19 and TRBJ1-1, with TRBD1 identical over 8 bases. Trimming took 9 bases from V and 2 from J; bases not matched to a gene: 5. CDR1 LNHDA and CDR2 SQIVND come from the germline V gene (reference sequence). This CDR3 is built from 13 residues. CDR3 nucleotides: TGTGCCAGCAGACAGGGGTTAAACACTGAAGCTTTCTTT. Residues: CASRQGLNTEAFF.

CDR3 coding DNA: TGTGCCAGCAGTGAACGGCGGGGCGACAAAGAGACCCAGTACTTC. This sequence encodes CASSERRGDKETQYF. The chain employs TRBV2 and TRBJ2-5; D possibly corresponds to TRBD2 (6 bases). V lost 2 bases to trimming and J lost 3 bases, with 13 bases between them. CDR3 length: 15 residues. Germline V gene lookup returns CDR1 SNHLY and CDR2 FYNNEI. Full variable domain (rest looked up from reference TRBV2 and TRBJ2-5): EPEVTQTPSHQVTQMGQEVILRCVPISNHLYFYWYRQILGQKVEFLVSFYNNEISEKSEIFDDQFSVERPDGSNFTLKIRSTKLEDSAMYFCASSERRGDKETQYFGPGTRLLVL.

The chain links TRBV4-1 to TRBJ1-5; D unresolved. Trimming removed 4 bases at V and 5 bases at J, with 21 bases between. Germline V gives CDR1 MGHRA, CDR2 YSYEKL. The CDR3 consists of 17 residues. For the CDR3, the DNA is TGCGCCAGCAGCCCTCGTACCGGGCCGACGGGAGATCAGCCCCAGCATTTT. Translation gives CASSPRTGPTGDQPQHF.

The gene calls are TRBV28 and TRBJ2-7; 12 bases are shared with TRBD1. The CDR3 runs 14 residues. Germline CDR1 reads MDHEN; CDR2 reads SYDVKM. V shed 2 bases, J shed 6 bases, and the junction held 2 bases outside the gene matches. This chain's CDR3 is CASSLMGQGAEQYF. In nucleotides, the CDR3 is TGTGCCAGCAGTTTAATGGGACAGGGGGCCGAGCAGTACTTC.

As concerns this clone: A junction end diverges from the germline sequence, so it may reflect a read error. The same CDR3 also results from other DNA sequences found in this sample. CDR3: CASSLGRDYEQYF. The CDR3 DNA reads as TGTGCTAGCAGCTTAGGCAGGGATTACGAGCAGTACTTC. This chain joins TRBV7-7 and TRBJ2-7, with a weak D call TRBD1 (5 bases). This CDR3 contains 13 residues. The V gene's germline CDR1 is SSHAT and CDR2 FNYEAQ (reference sequence).

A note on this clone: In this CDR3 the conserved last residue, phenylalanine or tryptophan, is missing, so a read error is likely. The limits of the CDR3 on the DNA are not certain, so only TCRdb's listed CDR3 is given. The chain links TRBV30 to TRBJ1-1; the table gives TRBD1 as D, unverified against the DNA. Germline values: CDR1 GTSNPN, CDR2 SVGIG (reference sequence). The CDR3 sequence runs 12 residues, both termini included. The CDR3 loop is CAWSVRSGVGCS.

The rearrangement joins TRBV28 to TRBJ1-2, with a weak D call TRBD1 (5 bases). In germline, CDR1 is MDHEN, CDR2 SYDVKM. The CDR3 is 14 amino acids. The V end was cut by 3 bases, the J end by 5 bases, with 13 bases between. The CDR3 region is CASSFDGTQYGYTF. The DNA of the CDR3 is TGTGCCAGCAGTTTTGATGGGACCCAATATGGCTACACCTTC.

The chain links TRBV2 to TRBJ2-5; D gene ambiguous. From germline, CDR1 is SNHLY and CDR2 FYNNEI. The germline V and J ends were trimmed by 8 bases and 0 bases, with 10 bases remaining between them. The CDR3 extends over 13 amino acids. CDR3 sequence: CASGGRHQETQYF. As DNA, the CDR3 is TGTGCCAGCGGCGGACGCCACCAAGAGACCCAGTACTTC.